Listed below are T cell receptor beta chains from one sample, sequenced in a study of T cell responses to AZD1222 COVID-19 vaccine. Some clones are missing from TCRdb's copy, which holds only in-frame ones; the method was immunoSEQ multiplex PCR. The sample shows some 30,000 clones, 80% to 90% of them seen only once. The material was peripheral blood, obtained on day 0 of AZD1222 vaccination. All receptors come from an adult in good health. Each CDR3 is given with its conserved first and last residue. The D gene is left open where the match is weak. Clone size is stated in some rows and not others, as once, few, many or a class when expanded.

j_call v_call d_call clone_size cdr3_aa cdr3_nt
TRBJ2-7 TRBV11-2 NA NA CASSLAVGYEQYF TGTGCCAGCAGCCTCGCTGTCGGGTACGAGCAGTACTTC
TRBJ2-3 TRBV7-9 TRBD2 NA CASSSSGNTDTQYF TGTGCCAGCAGCTCTAGCGGGAACACAGATACGCAGTATTTT
TRBJ1-4 TRBV3-1/TRBV3-2 TRBD1 NA CASSPTGGHGKLFF TGTGCCAGCAGCCCTACAGGGGGCCATGGGAAACTGTTTTTT
TRBJ1-1 TRBV7-3 NA NA CASSPGSGTEAFF TGTGCCAGCAGCCCCGGGTCTGGCACTGAAGCTTTCTTT
TRBJ1-3 TRBV28 NA NA CASSRQDSGNTIYF TGTGCCAGCAGTAGGCAGGACTCTGGAAACACCATATATTTT
TRBJ1-6 TRBV7-2 NA NA CASSLGGTPLHF TGTGCCAGCAGCTTGGGGGGTACACCCCTCCACTTT
TRBJ2-2 TRBV19 NA NA CASSTVNAGELFF TGTGCCAGTAGTACCGTAAACGCCGGGGAGCTGTTTTTT
TRBJ1-1 TRBV5-1 NA NA CASRAGDPWRPAFF TGCGCCAGCAGGGCCGGGGACCCTTGGAGACCAGCTTTCTTT
TRBJ2-2 TRBV7-9 TRBD2 NA CASSRTSGNTGELFF TGTGCCAGCAGCCGGACTAGCGGGAACACCGGGGAGCTGTTTTTT
TRBJ2-5 TRBV6-5 NA NA CASSSPGKGKETQYF TGTGCCAGCAGTTCCCCCGGGAAGGGAAAAGAGACCCAGTACTTC
TRBJ1-6 TRBV5-1 TRBD1 NA CASSAGQENSPLHF TGCGCCAGCAGCGCCGGACAGGAGAATTCACCCCTCCACTTT
TRBJ1-1 TRBV6-5 NA once CASGLQRNTEAFF TGTGCCAGCGGTCTACAGAGGAACACTGAAGCTTTCTTT
TRBJ2-5 TRBV29-1 NA NA CSVDGDWGQETQYF TGCAGCGTTGATGGGGACTGGGGCCAAGAGACCCAGTACTTC
TRBJ1-5 TRBV28 TRBD1 NA CASSLGDRVNQPQHF TGTGCCAGCAGTTTAGGCGACAGGGTCAATCAGCCCCAGCATTTT
TRBJ2-5 TRBV11-3 NA NA CASSAQAGDGETQYF TGTGCCAGCAGCGCCCAAGCAGGGGATGGGGAGACCCAGTACTTC
TRBJ1-2 TRBV28 NA NA CASSLGGQLANYGYTF TGTGCCAGCAGTTTAGGGGGACAACTAGCTAACTATGGCTACACCTTC
TRBJ2-4 TRBV7-9 NA NA CASSLVGGAKNIQYF TGTGCCAGCAGCTTAGTGGGGGGTGCCAAAAACATTCAGTACTTC
TRBJ1-1 TRBV28 NA NA CASSGMEGGEAFF TGTGCCAGCAGTGGTATGGAGGGAGGAGAAGCTTTCTTT
TRBJ1-5 TRBV30 NA NA CAWSVGAGNQPQHF TGTGCCTGGAGTGTAGGGGCAGGTAATCAGCCCCAGCATTTT
TRBJ2-5 TRBV5-4 NA NA CASSPGTGETQYF TGTGCCAGCAGCCCCGGGACCGGAGAGACCCAGTACTTC
TRBJ2-7 TRBV7-2 TRBD1 once CASSFGGTGIEQYF TGTGCCAGCAGCTTTGGTGGGACAGGGATCGAGCAGTACTTC
TRBJ1-2 TRBV19 TRBD1 NA CASSSRDRGGYTF TGTGCCAGTAGTAGCCGGGACAGAGGGGGCTACACCTTC
TRBJ2-7 TRBV6-2/TRBV6-3 NA NA CASTPGGRGGGNVSVNYEQYF TGTGCCAGCACCCCTGGGGGCAGGGGGGGAGGTAACGTATCGGTCAACTACGAGCAGTACTTC
TRBJ2-2 TRBV27 TRBD1 NA CASSLRQGRAGELFF TGTGCCAGCAGTCTCCGACAGGGGCGGGCCGGGGAGCTGTTTTTT
TRBJ1-3 TRBV28 TRBD1 NA CASSPPGQGRDTIYF TGTGCCAGCAGTCCACCGGGACAGGGAAGAGACACCATATATTTT
TRBJ1-4 TRBV18 NA NA CASSPSRKVSNEKLFF TGTGCCAGCTCACCCAGTCGGAAAGTCTCTAATGAAAAACTGTTTTTT
TRBJ2-2 TRBV5-1 TRBD2 NA CASRERVSGEYTGELFF TGCGCCAGCCGCGAAAGGGTTAGCGGGGAATATACCGGGGAGCTGTTTTTT
TRBJ2-3 TRBV2 TRBD2 NA CASSGSGKGTDTQYF TGTGCCAGCAGTGGCAGCGGGAAGGGGACAGATACGCAGTATTTT
TRBJ1-2 TRBV19 NA NA CASRLDSHYTF TGTGCCAGTAGACTCGACAGCCACTACACCTTC
TRBJ1-1 TRBV5-4 NA NA CASSSGRDTEAFF TGTGCCAGCAGCTCAGGACGGGACACTGAAGCTTTCTTT
TRBJ2-1 TRBV4-3 TRBD1 NA CASSQDIDRGFYNEQFF TGCGCCAGCAGCCAAGATATTGACAGGGGGTTCTACAATGAGCAGTTCTTC
TRBJ1-5 TRBV19 NA few CASSIGTGPQHF TGTGCCAGTAGTATAGGGACGGGGCCCCAGCATTTT